These 31 T cell receptor beta chains came from one sample sequenced in a study of response to subunit inactivated influenza vaccine. One entry per CDR3 protein results from TCRdb running MiXCR on the RT-PCR reads. The table lists some 150,000 distinct CDR3 sequences, approximately 12% of them singletons. The sample was also linked to a second study, of T cells expressing NK-cell markers. That paper notes: Researchers built TCR beta cDNA using 5'RACE template switching with UMIs.

Material: CD8+ T cells sorted from PBMCs, obtained about 12 days after vaccination. The receptor source for this set is a man aged 45-65 years who received an inactivated influenza vaccine.

This clonotype was recorded at least ten times. J is TRBJ2-4 and V is TRBV11-3; 10 nucleotides agree with TRBD1. Germline V gives CDR1 SGHNT, CDR2 YENEEA. The CDR3 has 16 residues. Trimming cost V 1 base and J 7 bases; bases outside gene matches: 7. The CDR3 DNA reads as TGTGCCAGCAGCTTAGGCCGACAGGGGGCGAGGAACATTCAGTACTTC. This gives the protein CASSLGRQGARNIQYF.

This chain uses TRBV18 with TRBJ2-1, with 9 nucleotides matching TRBD2. The germline V gene encodes CDR1 KGHSH and CDR2 LQKENI. Losses at the gene ends were 0 bases for V and 3 bases for J; bases not matched to a gene: 12. The CDR3 is 19 amino acids. CDR3 loop: CASSPPGASGIGSYNEQFF. The CDR3 coding sequence is TGTGCCAGCTCACCACCTGGGGCTAGCGGGATCGGAAGCTACAATGAGCAGTTCTTC. Drawing the rest from reference TRBV18 and TRBJ2-1, the complete variable domain is NAGVMQNPRHLVRRRGQEARLRCSPMKGHSHVYWYRQLPEEGLKFMVYLQKENIIDESGMPKERFSAEFPKEGPSILRIQQVVRGDSAAYFCASSPPGASGIGSYNEQFFGPGTRLTVL.

The V and J genes are TRBV7-2 and TRBJ2-1; D gene ambiguous. Trimming pared 1 base from V and 0 bases from J, leaving 7 bases between. The germline gives CDR1 SGHTA, CDR2 FQGNSA. This CDR3 comprises 15 residues. In DNA form, the CDR3 reads TGTGCCAGCAGCTTAGGCCCTTCCTCCTACAATGAGCAGTTCTTC. This codes for CASSLGPSSYNEQFF.

This clonotype was seen more than once but under ten times. The gene calls are TRBV27 and TRBJ2-1, with 7 bases matching TRBD1. V lost 10 bases to trimming and J lost 2 bases; unmatched junction nucleotides: 11. The CDR3 is 15 amino acids. Per the germline V gene, CDR1 is MNHEY and CDR2 is SMNVEV (reference sequence). The CDR3: CATRTGQSTYNEQFF. CDR3 nucleotides: TGTGCCACCCGAACGGGACAGTCGACCTACAATGAGCAGTTCTTC.

CDR3 loop: CAGVAGNTIYF. The CDR3, as DNA: TGTGCCGGCGTGGCTGGAAACACCATATATTTT. V gene TRBV2 combines with J gene TRBJ1-3; D remains unclear. The ends were cut back, 11 bases at V and 2 bases at J, with 7 bases in the middle. The CDR3 covers 11 residues. Germline V gene lookup returns CDR1 SNHLY and CDR2 FYNNEI.

V is TRBV5-1 and J is TRBJ1-2, with D maybe TRBD1 (5 bases). Germline CDR1 reads SGHRS; CDR2 reads YFSETQ. The CDR3 loop spans 13 amino acids. Trimming shortened V by 0 bases and J by 6 bases, and 9 bases separated the two germline ends. CDR3 DNA sequence: TGCGCCAGCAGCTTGGACCACAGGAATGGCTACACCTTC. As protein: CASSLDHRNGYTF.

This clonotype has a handful of counts. The chain couples TRBV7-9 to TRBJ2-3; D is uncertain. The CDR3 has 16 residues. Trimming removed 1 base from V and 6 bases from J, with 17 bases in between. Germline values: CDR1 SEHNR, CDR2 FQNEAQ (reference sequence). The CDR3 sequence is CASSLGQLATSDTQYF. The CDR3 DNA follows: TGTGCCAGCAGCTTAGGCCAGCTCGCGACGAGTGATACGCAGTATTTT.

At least ten counts were recorded for this clonotype. For the CDR3, the DNA is TGCGCCAGCAGCCAAGAAGGGTGGAATGAGCAGTTCTTC. It codes for CASSQEGWNEQFF. The chain joins TRBV4-3 to TRBJ2-1; unclear D gene. The CDR3 spans 13 residues. V was clipped by 0 bases and J by 7 bases, with 7 bases between them. The V gene's germline CDR1 is LGHNA and CDR2 YSLEER.

The sample holds a few counts of this clonotype. The gene calls are TRBV20-1 and TRBJ2-2; D not certain. Germline-derived CDR1 and CDR2 are DFQATT and SNEGSKA (reference sequence). The CDR3 spans 14 residues. Deletions cut 4 bases from V and 2 bases from J, with 11 bases between. The DNA of the CDR3 is TGCAGTGCTAATCCGCTCCCAAACACCGGGGAGCTGTTTTTT. This codes for CSANPLPNTGELFF.

The chain employs TRBV15 and TRBJ2-7; possible D gene TRBD1, 6 bases. Germline values: CDR1 LNHNV, CDR2 YYDKDF (reference sequence). V shed 0 bases and J shed 2 bases, with 14 bases lying between them. The CDR3 has 16 residues. The CDR3 spells CATSRDEPDRPYEQYF. CDR3 coding DNA: TGTGCCACCAGCAGAGATGAACCGGACAGACCCTACGAGCAGTACTTC.

This clonotype was counted only a few times. This chain connects TRBV12-3 or TRBV12-4 to TRBJ2-7; 12 positions match TRBD2. CDR3 length: 15 amino acids. With V trimmed by 5 bases and J by 2 bases, 4 bases remained unmatched. The CDR3 region is CASSPGLAGPYEQYF. The CDR3 DNA reads TGTGCCAGCAGTCCAGGACTAGCGGGGCCCTACGAGCAGTACTTC.

This clonotype appeared once. The chain has TRBV6-1 and TRBJ2-5, with D possibly being TRBD1 or TRBD2 (5 bases each). The ends were cut back, 6 bases at V and 2 bases at J, with 13 bases in the middle. The CDR3 covers 14 residues. Germline lookup yields CDR1 MNHNS and CDR2 SASEGT. CDR3 protein: CASSSAGTQETQYF. CDR3 nucleotide sequence: TGTGCCAGCAGCTCCGCCGGGACGCAAGAGACCCAGTACTTC.

This clonotype has more than one count but fewer than ten. The chain recombines TRBV7-9 with TRBJ2-1; TRBD2 agrees at 7 bases. The CDR3 consists of 15 residues. Per germline, CDR1 SEHNR and CDR2 FQNEAQ (reference sequence). In nucleotides, the CDR3 is TGTGGAACCTCAGTCGGCGGGAGCAGCTACAATGAGCAGTTCTTC. Translated, it gives CGTSVGGSSYNEQFF.

V usage is TRBV4-3 and J usage is TRBJ2-1; 9 bases are a match to TRBD1. The germline gives CDR1 LGHNA, CDR2 YSLEER. V shed 5 bases, J shed 6 bases, and the junction held 11 bases outside the gene matches. The CDR3 sequence is 16 residues long. The DNA of the CDR3 is TGCGCCAGCAGCGACCCGGGACAGGGTAACGGCAATGAGCAGTTCTTC. It specifies CASSDPGQGNGNEQFF.

The chain uses TRBV20-1 and TRBJ1-2, with TRBD1 identical over 7 bases. The V gene's germline CDR1 is DFQATT and CDR2 SNEGSKA (reference sequence). Germline trimming cut 3 bases from V and 7 bases from J; bases unmatched to any gene: 11. This CDR3 is built from 14 residues. Here the CDR3 reads CSARGGTATIGYTF. In nucleotides, the CDR3 is TGCAGTGCTAGGGGGGGGACAGCGACCATTGGCTACACCTTC.

The genes are TRBV7-2 and TRBJ2-1; no firm D call. The V end was cut by 0 bases, the J end by 8 bases, with 8 bases between. CDR1 is SGHTA, CDR2 FQGNSA, per germline. This CDR3 spans 13 amino acids. CDR3 nucleotide sequence: TGTGCCAGCAGCTTAGCGCCTGACCATGAGCAGTTCTTC. Its protein product is CASSLAPDHEQFF.

This clonotype was counted only a few times. The genes are TRBV24-1 and TRBJ2-2, with D tentatively TRBD1 (8 bases). V was trimmed by 3 bases and J by 5 bases, leaving 12 bases between them. The CDR3 is 15 residues long. Germline CDR1 and CDR2: KGHDR and SFDVKD. CDR3 sequence (DNA): TGTGCCACCAGTGATATACAGGGGGGGACCGGGGAGCTGTTTTTT. Its protein is CATSDIQGGTGELFF.

The chain uses TRBV6-2 or TRBV6-3 and TRBJ2-7; D may be TRBD2 (5 bases). Germline CDR1 reads MNHEY; CDR2 reads SVGEGT. The CDR3 has 14 residues. V shed 7 bases and J shed 2 bases, with 15 bases lying between them. The CDR3 DNA follows: TGTGCCAGCACCCTACTGGCCGGGGCCTACGAGCAGTACTTC. Residues: CASTLLAGAYEQYF.

The chain uses TRBV4-3 and TRBJ2-1; no definite D call. The CDR3 is 15 residues long. CDR1 LGHNA and CDR2 YSLEER come from the germline V gene. Trimming removed 2 bases from V and 5 bases from J, with 13 bases in between. CDR3 nucleotides: TGCGCCAGCAGCCAATTTGTCCTGACAAACAATGAGCAGTTCTTC. It is translated as CASSQFVLTNNEQFF.

J is TRBJ1-2 and V is TRBV4-3, with 7 bases lining up with TRBD1. The trim removed 2 bases at V and 0 bases at J, leaving 12 bases unmatched. There are 18 residues in the CDR3. Germline assignment: CDR1 LGHNA and CDR2 YSLEER. The DNA for the CDR3 is TGCGCCAGCAGCCAACATGGGACAGTAAGAGGTTCTAACTATGGCTACACCTTC. Protein: CASSQHGTVRGSNYGYTF.

This clonotype was seen more than once but under ten times. The V gene is TRBV7-6, the J gene TRBJ1-4; unclear D gene. CDR3 length: 16 residues. Germline CDR1 reads SGHVS; CDR2 reads FNYEAQ. V lost 4 bases and J 8 bases, leaving 20 bases between the germline ends. The CDR3 bases are TGTGCCAGCAGCTACACTAATTTCCGCCATGAGGAAAAACTGTTTTTT. It translates to CASSYTNFRHEEKLFF.

There are a few counts of this clonotype. The chain recombines TRBV6-2 or TRBV6-3 with TRBJ2-1; D uncertain. The V gene lost 4 bases and the J gene lost 5 bases, with 15 bases spanning the gap. Germline lookup yields CDR1 MNHEY and CDR2 SVGEGT. The CDR3 runs to 15 residues. The chain's CDR3 is CASSWMLEGDNEQFF. For the CDR3, the DNA is TGTGCCAGCAGTTGGATGCTCGAAGGAGACAATGAGCAGTTCTTC.

V usage is TRBV20-1 and J usage is TRBJ2-5; 8 bases align to TRBD2. This CDR3 is 17 amino acids long. Germline V lookup: CDR1 DFQATT, CDR2 SNEGSKA (reference sequence). Trimming cost V 1 base and J 2 bases; bases outside gene matches: 12. CDR3 nucleotides: TGCAGTGCTAGAGGCGGGACTGTTAGCGGGAAGCAAGAGACCCAGTACTTC. The encoded protein is CSARGGTVSGKQETQYF.

The table lists this clonotype with a few counts. The chain joins TRBV7-8 to TRBJ2-3; 11 bases line up with TRBD2. The V gene's germline CDR1 is SGHVS and CDR2 FQNEAQ. The CDR3 contains 16 residues. V gave up 1 base and J gave up 8 bases; unmatched junction bases: 8. CDR3 nucleotide sequence: TGTGCCAGCAGCTTAGGACTAGCGGGGACGCATAGTACGCAGTATTTT. This codes for CASSLGLAGTHSTQYF. Looking up the rest from reference TRBV7-8 and TRBJ2-3 gives the full variable domain: GAGVSQSPRYKVAKRGQDVALRCDPISGHVSLFWYQQALGQGPEFLTYFQNEAQLDKSGLPSDRFFAERPEGSVSTLKIQRTQQEDSAVYLCASSLGLAGTHSTQYFGPGTRLTVL.

The V and J genes are TRBV29-1 and TRBJ1-4; D is undetermined. Trimming stripped 3 bases from V and 6 bases from J, with 17 bases between. The CDR3 is 15 residues long. From germline, CDR1 is SQVTM and CDR2 ANQGSEA. The CDR3 DNA follows: TGCAGCGTTGACACCGGGTCCCTGGGGTATGAAAAACTGTTTTTT. Protein product: CSVDTGSLGYEKLFF.

This clonotype was detected ten times or more. J is TRBJ2-1 and V is TRBV27, with TRBD2 matching over 9 bases. Germline-derived CDR1 and CDR2 are MNHEY and SMNVEV (reference sequence). This CDR3 contains 17 residues. After removal of 5 bases from V and 1 base from J, the junction contained 9 bases not matched to a gene. The CDR3 DNA reads TGTGCCAGCAGTACCATAGCGGGAGATAGGTCCTACAATGAGCAGTTCTTC. It specifies CASSTIAGDRSYNEQFF.

The chain links TRBV12-3 or TRBV12-4 to TRBJ2-1, with a weak D call TRBD2 (8 bases). CDR3 length: 15 amino acids. V gave up 9 bases and J gave up 0 bases, with 15 bases separating them. The CDR3 is CASSGTASSYNEQFF. The CDR3 DNA sequence: TGTGCCAGTAGCGGGACAGCTAGCTCCTACAATGAGCAGTTCTTC.

There are many counts of this clonotype. The V gene is TRBV4-3, the J gene TRBJ2-7; the match to TRBD2 covers 8 bases. The CDR3 runs 17 residues. Trimming took 2 bases from V and 6 from J; bases not matched to a gene: 15. Germline V CDR1 and CDR2: LGHNA, YSLEER. CDR3 nucleotide sequence: TGCGCCAGCAGCCAACGTCCCGCTATCGCGGGGGGCCCCGAGCAGTACTTC. This encodes CASSQRPAIAGGPEQYF.

This clonotype came up many times. The chain joins TRBV9 to TRBJ1-1; D is unresolved. V shed 0 bases and J shed 1 base, with 7 bases lying between them. From germline, CDR1 is SGDLS and CDR2 YYNGEE. The CDR3 contains 14 residues. CDR3 coding DNA: TGTGCCAGCAGCGTAGAGTCCGGGAACACTGAAGCTTTCTTT. Translating it yields CASSVESGNTEAFF.

The chain is built from TRBV6-2 or TRBV6-3 and TRBJ2-5; a possible D gene is TRBD1 (6 bases). Germline V CDR1 and CDR2: MNHEY, SVGEGT. This CDR3 spans 15 amino acids. V shed 0 bases and J shed 5 bases, with 13 bases lying between them. The CDR3 sequence: CASSYSMDTGETQYF. Written as DNA, the CDR3 is TGTGCCAGCAGTTACTCGATGGACACAGGGGAGACCCAGTACTTC.

A few counts support this clonotype. V and J are TRBV4-3 and TRBJ2-7; TRBD2 aligns across 10 bases. Trimming cost V 4 bases and J 2 bases; bases outside gene matches: 5. CDR1 and CDR2 (germline): LGHNA, YSLEER. This CDR3 comprises 15 residues. CDR3 sequence (DNA): TGCGCCAGCAGCCGAGGACTAGCGGTGGCCTACGAGCAGTACTTC. Translated: CASSRGLAVAYEQYF.